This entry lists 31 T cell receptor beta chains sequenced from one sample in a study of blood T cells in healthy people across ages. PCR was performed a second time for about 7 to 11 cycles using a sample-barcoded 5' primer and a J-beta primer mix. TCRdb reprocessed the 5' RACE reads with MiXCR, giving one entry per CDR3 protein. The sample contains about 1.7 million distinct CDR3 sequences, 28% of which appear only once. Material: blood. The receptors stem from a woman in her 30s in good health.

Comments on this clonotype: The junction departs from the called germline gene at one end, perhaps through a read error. CDR3 DNA: TGTGCCAGCAGCGTGCCGGGACAGGGCGGCTCTGGGGCCAACGTCCCGACTTTC. This codes for CASSVPGQGGSGANVPTF. The chain employs TRBV7-3 and TRBJ2-6, with TRBD1 matching over 9 bases. The germline gives CDR1 SGHTA, CDR2 FQGTGA. This CDR3 has 18 residues.

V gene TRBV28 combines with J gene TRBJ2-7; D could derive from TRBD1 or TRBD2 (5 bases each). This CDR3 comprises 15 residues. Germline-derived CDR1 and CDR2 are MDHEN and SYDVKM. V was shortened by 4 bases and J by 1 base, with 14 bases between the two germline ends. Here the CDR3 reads CASSSQGWRSYEQYF. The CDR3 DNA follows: TGTGCCAGCAGTTCCCAGGGATGGAGGTCCTACGAGCAGTACTTC.

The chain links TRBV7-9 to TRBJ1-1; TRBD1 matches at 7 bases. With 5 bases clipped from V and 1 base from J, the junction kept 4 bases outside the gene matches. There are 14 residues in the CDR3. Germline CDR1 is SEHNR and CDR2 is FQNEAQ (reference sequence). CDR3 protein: CASSPGQKNTEAFF. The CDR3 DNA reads TGTGCCAGCAGCCCGGGACAGAAGAACACTGAAGCTTTCTTT. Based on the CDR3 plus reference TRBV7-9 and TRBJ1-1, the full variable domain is DTGVSQNPRHKITKRGQNVTFRCDPISEHNRLYWYRQTLGQGPEFLTYFQNEAQLEKSRLLSDRFSAERPKGSFSTLEIQRTEQGDSAMYLCASSPGQKNTEAFFGQGTRLTVV.

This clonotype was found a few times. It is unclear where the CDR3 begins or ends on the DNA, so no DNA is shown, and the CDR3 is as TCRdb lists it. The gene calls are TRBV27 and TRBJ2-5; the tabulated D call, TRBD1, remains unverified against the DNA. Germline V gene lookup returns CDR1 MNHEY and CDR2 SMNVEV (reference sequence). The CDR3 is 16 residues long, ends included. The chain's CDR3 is CASSFGSGEPKETQYF.

CDR3 amino acids: CASSLGDRDFTGELFF. In DNA form, the CDR3 reads TGCGCCAGCAGCTTGGGGGACAGGGATTTTACCGGGGAGCTGTTTTTT. V usage is TRBV5-1 and J usage is TRBJ2-2; TRBD1 agrees at 9 bases. V was clipped by 0 bases and J by 5 bases; unmatched bases: 5. The CDR3 extends over 16 amino acids. Germline CDR1 SGHRS, CDR2 YFSETQ.

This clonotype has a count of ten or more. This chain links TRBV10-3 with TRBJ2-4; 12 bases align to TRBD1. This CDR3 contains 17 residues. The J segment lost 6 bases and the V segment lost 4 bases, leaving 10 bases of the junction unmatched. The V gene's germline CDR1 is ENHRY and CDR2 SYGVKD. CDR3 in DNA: TGTGCCATCAGTGTCTCGCCGGGACAGGGGGCGGGAAACATTCAGTACTTC. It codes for CAISVSPGQGAGNIQYF.

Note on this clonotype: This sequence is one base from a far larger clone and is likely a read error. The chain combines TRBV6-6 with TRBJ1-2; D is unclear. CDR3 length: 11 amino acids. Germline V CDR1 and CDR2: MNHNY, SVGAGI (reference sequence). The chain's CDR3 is CTSSGGDGYTF. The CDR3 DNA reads TGTACCAGCAGCGGAGGAGATGGCTACACCTTC.

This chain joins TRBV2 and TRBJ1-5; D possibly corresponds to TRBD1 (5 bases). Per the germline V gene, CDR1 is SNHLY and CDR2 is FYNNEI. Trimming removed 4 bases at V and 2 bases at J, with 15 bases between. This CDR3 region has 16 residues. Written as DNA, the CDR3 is TGTGCCAGCAGTGCCCTACTAGCGGGGGGCAATCAGCCCCAGCATTTT. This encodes CASSALLAGGNQPQHF.

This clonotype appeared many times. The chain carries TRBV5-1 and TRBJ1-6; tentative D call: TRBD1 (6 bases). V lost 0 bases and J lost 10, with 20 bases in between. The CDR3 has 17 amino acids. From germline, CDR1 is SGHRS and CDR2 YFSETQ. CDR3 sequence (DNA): TGCGCCAGCAGCTTGGAAGCGGGGACAACGGTATACTCACCCCTCCACTTT. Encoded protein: CASSLEAGTTVYSPLHF. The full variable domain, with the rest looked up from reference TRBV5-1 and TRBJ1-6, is KAGVTQTPRYLIKTRGQQVTLSCSPISGHRSVSWYQQTPGQGLQFLFEYFSETQRNKGNFPGRFSGRQFSNSRSEMNVSTLELGDSALYLCASSLEAGTTVYSPLHFGNGTRLTVT.

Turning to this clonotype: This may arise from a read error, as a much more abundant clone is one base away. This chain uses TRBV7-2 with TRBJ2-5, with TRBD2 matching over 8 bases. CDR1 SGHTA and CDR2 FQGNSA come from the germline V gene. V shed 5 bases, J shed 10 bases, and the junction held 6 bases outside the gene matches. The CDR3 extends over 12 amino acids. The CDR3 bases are TGTGCCAGCAGCCAACCAGGGACTAGCCAGTACTTC. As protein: CASSQPGTSQYF.

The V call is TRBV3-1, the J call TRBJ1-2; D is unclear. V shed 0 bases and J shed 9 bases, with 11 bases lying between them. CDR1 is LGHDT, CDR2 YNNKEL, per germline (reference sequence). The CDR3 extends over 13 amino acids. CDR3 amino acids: CASSQDEGGRYTF. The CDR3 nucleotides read TGTGCCAGCAGCCAAGATGAAGGAGGCCGCTACACCTTC.

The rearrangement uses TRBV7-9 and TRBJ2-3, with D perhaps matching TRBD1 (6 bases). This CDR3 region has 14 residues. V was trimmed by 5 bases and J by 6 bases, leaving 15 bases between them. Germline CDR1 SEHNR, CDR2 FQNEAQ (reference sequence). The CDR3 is CASSELQGRDTQYF. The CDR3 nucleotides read TGTGCCAGCAGCGAACTACAGGGACGCGATACGCAGTATTTT.

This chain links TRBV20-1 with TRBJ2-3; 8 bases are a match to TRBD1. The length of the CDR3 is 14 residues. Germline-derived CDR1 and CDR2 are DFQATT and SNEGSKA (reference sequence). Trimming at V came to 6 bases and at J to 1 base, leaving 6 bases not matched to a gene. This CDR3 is CSAKDRVGTDTQYF. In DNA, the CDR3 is TGCAGTGCGAAGGACAGGGTGGGCACAGATACGCAGTATTTT.

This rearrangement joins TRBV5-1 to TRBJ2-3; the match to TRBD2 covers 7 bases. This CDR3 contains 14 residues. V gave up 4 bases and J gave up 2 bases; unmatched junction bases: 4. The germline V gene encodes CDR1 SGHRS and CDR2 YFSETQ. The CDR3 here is CASSAGEFTDTQYF. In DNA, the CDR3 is TGCGCCAGCAGCGCGGGGGAATTCACAGATACGCAGTATTTT.

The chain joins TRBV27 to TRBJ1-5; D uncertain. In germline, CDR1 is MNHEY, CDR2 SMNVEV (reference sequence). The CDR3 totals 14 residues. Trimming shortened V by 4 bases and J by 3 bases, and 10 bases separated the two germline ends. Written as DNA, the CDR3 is TGTGCCAGCAGTTCTCGACCGATCAATCAGCCCCAGCATTTT. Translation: CASSSRPINQPQHF.

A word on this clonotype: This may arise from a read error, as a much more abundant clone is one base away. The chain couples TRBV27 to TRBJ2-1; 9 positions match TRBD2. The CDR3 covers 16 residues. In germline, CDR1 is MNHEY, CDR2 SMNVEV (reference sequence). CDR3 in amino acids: CASSRASGNPYNEQSF. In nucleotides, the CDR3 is TGTGCCAGCAGTCGGGCTAGCGGGAACCCCTACAATGAGCAGTCCTTC.

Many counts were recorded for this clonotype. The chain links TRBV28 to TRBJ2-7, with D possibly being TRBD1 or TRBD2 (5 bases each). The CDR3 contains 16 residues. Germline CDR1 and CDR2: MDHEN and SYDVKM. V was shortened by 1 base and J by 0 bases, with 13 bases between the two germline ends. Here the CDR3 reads CASSLFGDGYSYEQYF. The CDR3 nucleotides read TGTGCCAGCAGTTTATTTGGGGACGGGTACTCCTACGAGCAGTACTTC.

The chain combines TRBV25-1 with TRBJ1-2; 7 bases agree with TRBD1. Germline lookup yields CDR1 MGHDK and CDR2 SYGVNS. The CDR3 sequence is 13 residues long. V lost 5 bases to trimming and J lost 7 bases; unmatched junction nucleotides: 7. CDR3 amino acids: CASSLQGTIGYTF. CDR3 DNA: TGTGCCAGCAGTCTACAGGGGACCATTGGCTACACCTTC.

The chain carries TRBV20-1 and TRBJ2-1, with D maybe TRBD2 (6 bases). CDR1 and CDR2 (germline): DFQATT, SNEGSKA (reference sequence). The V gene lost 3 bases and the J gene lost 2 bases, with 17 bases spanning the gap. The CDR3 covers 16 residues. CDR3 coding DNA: TGCAGTGCTAGTATTTACGTCGGGAGAGCCTACAATGAGCAGTTCTTC. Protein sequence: CSASIYVGRAYNEQFF.

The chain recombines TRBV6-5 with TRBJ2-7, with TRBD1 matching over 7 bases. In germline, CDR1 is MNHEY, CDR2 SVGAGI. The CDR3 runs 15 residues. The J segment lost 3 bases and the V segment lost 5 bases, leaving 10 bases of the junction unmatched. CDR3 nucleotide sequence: TGTGCCAGCAGTCACCGGGACAGTAACCGCTACGAGCAGTACTTC. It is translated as CASSHRDSNRYEQYF.

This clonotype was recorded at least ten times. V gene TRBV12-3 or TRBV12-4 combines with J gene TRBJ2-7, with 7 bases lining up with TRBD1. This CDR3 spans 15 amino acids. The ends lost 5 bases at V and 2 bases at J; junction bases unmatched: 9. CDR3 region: CASSQRGRGAYEQYF. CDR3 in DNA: TGTGCCAGCAGTCAAAGGGGGCGAGGGGCCTACGAGCAGTACTTC.

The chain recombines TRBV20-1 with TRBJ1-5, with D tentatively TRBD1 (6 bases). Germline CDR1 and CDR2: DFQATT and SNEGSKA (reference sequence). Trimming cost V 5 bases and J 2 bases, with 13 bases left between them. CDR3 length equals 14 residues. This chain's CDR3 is CSAPGEGGNQPQHF. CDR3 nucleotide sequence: TGCAGTGCTCCAGGGGAAGGCGGCAATCAGCCCCAGCATTTT.

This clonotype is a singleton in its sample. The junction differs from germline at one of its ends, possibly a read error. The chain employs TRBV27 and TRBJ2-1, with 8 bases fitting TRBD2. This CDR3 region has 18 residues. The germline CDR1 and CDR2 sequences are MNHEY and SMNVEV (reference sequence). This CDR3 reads CVSSFTIGGARSYNEQFF. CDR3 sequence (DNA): TGTGTCAGCAGTTTCACTATCGGGGGGGCCCGCTCCTACAATGAGCAGTTCTTC.

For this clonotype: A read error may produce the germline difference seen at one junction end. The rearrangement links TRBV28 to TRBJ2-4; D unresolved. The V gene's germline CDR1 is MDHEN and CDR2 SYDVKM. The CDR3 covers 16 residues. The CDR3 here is CASSLKQFLAKNIQHF. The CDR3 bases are TGTGCCAGCAGTTTAAAACAGTTTTTAGCCAAAAACATTCAGCACTTC. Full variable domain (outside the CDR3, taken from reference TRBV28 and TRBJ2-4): DVKVTQSSRYLVKRTGEKVFLECVQDMDHENMFWYRQDPGLGLRLIYFSYDVKMKEKGDIPEGYSVSREKKERFSLILESASTNQTSMYLCASSLKQFLAKNIQHFGAGTRLSVL.

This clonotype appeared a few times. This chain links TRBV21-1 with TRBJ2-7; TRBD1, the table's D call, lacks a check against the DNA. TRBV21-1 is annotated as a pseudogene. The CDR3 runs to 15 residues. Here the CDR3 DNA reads TGTGCCAGCAGCAAAGTCTACAGGAAAATCCACGAGCAGTACTTC. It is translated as CASSKVYRKIHEQYF.

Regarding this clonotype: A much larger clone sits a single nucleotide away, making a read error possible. The CDR3 sequence is CASQGVGGGTEQFF. The CDR3 DNA reads as TGTGCCAGCCAGGGAGTGGGAGGTGGGACTGAGCAGTTCTTC. The chain couples TRBV6-6 to TRBJ2-1, with D perhaps matching TRBD2 (6 bases). Between the trimmed V and J ends, which lost 8 bases and 9 bases, there was a span of 20 bases. Germline V lookup: CDR1 MNHNY, CDR2 SVGAGI (reference sequence). The CDR3 is 14 amino acids.

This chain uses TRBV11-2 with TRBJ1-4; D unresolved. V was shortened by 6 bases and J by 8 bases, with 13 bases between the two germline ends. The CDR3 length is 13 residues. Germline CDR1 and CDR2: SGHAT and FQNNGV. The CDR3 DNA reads TGTGCCAGCAGGTTAAGAGGTGGGGAAAAACTGTTTTTT. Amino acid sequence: CASRLRGGEKLFF.

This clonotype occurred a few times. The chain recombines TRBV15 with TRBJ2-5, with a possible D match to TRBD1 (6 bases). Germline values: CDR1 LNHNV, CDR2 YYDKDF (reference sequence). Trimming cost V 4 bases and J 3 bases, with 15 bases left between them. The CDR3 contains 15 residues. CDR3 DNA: TGTGCCACCAGCACCGCAGGACAGACTGAAGAGACCCAGTACTTC. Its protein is CATSTAGQTEETQYF.

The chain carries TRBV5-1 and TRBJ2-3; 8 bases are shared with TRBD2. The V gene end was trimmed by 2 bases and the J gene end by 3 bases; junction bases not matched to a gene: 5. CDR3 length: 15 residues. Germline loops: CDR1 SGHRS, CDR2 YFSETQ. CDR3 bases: TGCGCCAGCAGCTTAAGCGGGAGTACGACAGATACGCAGTATTTT. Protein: CASSLSGSTTDTQYF.

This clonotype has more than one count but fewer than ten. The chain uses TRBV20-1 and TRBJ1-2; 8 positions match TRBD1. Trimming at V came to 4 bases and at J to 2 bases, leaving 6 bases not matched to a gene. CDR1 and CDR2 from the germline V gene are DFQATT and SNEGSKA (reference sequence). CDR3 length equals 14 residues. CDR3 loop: CSANTGGANYGYTF. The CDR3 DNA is TGCAGTGCTAACACAGGGGGGGCGAACTATGGCTACACCTTC.

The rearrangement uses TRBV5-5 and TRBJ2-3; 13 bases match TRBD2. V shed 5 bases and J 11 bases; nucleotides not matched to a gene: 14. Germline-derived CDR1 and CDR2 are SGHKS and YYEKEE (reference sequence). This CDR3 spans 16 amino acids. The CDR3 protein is CASRDSRGLAGPLQYF. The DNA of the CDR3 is TGTGCCAGCAGAGATAGCAGGGGACTAGCGGGGCCTCTGCAGTATTTT.